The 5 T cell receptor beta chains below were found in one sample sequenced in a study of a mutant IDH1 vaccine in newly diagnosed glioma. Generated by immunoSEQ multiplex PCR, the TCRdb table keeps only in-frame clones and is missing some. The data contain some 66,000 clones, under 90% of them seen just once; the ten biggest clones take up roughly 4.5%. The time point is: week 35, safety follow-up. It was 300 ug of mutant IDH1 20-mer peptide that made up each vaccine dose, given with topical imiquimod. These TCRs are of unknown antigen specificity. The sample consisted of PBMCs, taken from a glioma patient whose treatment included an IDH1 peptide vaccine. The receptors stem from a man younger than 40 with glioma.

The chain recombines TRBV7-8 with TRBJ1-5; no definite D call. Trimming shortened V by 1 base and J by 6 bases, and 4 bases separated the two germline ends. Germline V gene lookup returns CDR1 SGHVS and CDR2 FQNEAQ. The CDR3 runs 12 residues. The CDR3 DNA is TGTGCCAGCAGCTTAGATCGTCAGCCCCAGCATTTT. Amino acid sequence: CASSLDRQPQHF.

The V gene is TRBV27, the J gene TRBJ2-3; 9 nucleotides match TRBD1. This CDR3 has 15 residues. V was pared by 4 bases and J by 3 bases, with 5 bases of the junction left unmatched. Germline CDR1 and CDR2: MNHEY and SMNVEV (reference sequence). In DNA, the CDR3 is TGTGCCAGCAGTTACACAGGGGGCGTGACAGATACGCAGTATTTT. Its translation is CASSYTGGVTDTQYF.

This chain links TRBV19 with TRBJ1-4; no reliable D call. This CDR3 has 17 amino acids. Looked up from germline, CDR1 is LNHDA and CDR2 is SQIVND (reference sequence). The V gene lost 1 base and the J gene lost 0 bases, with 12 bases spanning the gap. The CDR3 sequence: CASSIVAAAATNEKLFF. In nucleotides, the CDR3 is TGTGCCAGTAGTATAGTCGCCGCCGCGGCAACTAATGAAAAACTGTTTTTT.

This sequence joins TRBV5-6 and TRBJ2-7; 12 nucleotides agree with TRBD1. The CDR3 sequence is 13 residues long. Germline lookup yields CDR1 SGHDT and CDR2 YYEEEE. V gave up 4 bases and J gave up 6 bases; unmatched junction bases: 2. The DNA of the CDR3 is TGTGCCAGCAGCCGGGACAGGGGGCCCGAGCAGTACTTC. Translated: CASSRDRGPEQYF. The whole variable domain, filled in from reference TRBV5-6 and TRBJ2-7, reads DAGVTQSPTHLIKTRGQQVTLRCSPKSGHDTVSWYQQALGQGPQFIFQYYEEEERQRGNFPDRFSGHQFPNYSSELNVNALLLGDSALYLCASSRDRGPEQYFGPGTRLTVT.

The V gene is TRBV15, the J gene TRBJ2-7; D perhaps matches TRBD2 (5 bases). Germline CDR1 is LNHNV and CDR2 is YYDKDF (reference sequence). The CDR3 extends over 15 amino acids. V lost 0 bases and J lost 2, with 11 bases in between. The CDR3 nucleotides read TGTGCCACCAGCAGAGATCGGGTTAGCGCCTACGAGCAGTACTTC. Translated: CATSRDRVSAYEQYF.